This TCR beta chain was found in a study of STAT5B mutations in CD4+ large granular lymphocyte leukemia (dated by TCRdb to between 2021 and 2022). Context from the whole study: Among healthy controls, the CDR3 'QG' motif was associated with a particular HLA allele. The study compared the TCRbeta repertoires of patients with CD4+ T-cell large granular lymphocyte leukemia against those of healthy blood donors. Flow cytometry on FACSCanto II or FACSVerse showed that the purified fractions were more than 95% pure among lymphocytes. The paper's findings and limits, for the study overall: The data were not HLA-matched, and the relatively small sample size could explain the higher clonality seen in CD4+ compared with CD8+ T-LGLL. Enrichment of TRBV06-family usage was observed among the top patient clones (8/27) relative to healthy controls (2/35). Main leukemic clonotypes were private to each patient, although 20% to 30% appeared at low frequency in other patients' non-leukemic repertoires. CD4-sorted patient repertoires appeared more clonal than healthy CD4+ repertoires, and this difference persisted after removing the putative leukemic clones.

The germline V gene provides CDR1 SGHAT and CDR2 FQNNGV. Its CDR3 holds 14 amino acids, cysteine through phenylalanine. This entry keeps only the CDR3 DNA: 42 bases, framed from base 1. Germline trimming amounts to 1 base on V and 5 bases on J, with 1 as the count of junction bases outside the gene matches. The healthy controls were 37 blood donors, and the buffy coats of these donors were supplied by the Finnish Red Cross blood service. All TCR-sequenced material derived from peripheral blood: patient blood samples and healthy donor buffy coats. Ficoll-Hypaque gradient centrifugation was used to isolate peripheral blood mononuclear cells. CD4+ cells were purified magnetically from the buffy coats of healthy controls. Genomic DNA was extracted with the Gentra Puregene Cell and Tissue kit and quantified on a Qubit 2.0 fluorometer. Details on this clone: There is no known antigen for this receptor. There are no base qualities to consult, and no much larger clone falls within one base.

The immunoSEQ assay at survey resolution was applied to genomic DNA for sequencing of TCRbeta rearrangements. As for the authors' bioinformatics: In the TCR sequencing data, the lowest productive clonotype frequency that could be detected was 2.59 x 10-5. Only productive TCRbeta rearrangements, meaning sequences that were complete and in-frame, were kept for the analyses. Simpson clonality, calculated in the immunoSEQ Analyzer version 3.0, was used as the measure of sample clonality. Clones were grouped by frequency into very rare, small, medium, large (1-20%) or hyperexpanded (>20%) categories. Generation probabilities were estimated with OLGA 1.2.3, V-gene circos plots were generated with VDJtools, specificities were searched for in VDJdb, and CDR3 motifs were identified with GLIPH. TCRdb took this table from immuneACCESS and kept in-frame rearrangements with V and J called. Such tables lack part of the clones; where checked against another copy, unresolved V genes explain under half of the gap, and the rest is unexplained. V and J calls plus clone size are reproduced from that table; the DNA served to infer D and trimming. This sample comprises about 35,000 clones, over 60% of them detected only once. The top ten clonotypes cover 2% to 3% of the sample.

The V gene is TRBV11-2 and the J gene is TRBJ2-2; TRBD2 fits 7 bases in the junction. The receptor was derived from a human donor in good health. Specimen: CD4+ T cells from blood buffy coats. At the DNA level, the sequence is TGTGCCAGCAGCTTAGGGGAGGGGACCGGGGAGCTGTTTTTT. Its coded protein is CASSLGEGTGELFF.